Reported below is one TCR beta chain. The antigen remains undetermined. The germline gives CDR1 WNHNN, CDR2 SYGVQD (reference sequence). The CDR3 is made up of 13 amino acids. This sample was included in a study of radiotherapy plus CTLA-4 blockade in lung cancer. About the research overall: Across the patients, objective responses occurred in approximately 17%, and disease control in 31%.

Generated by immunoSEQ multiplex PCR, the TCRdb table keeps only in-frame clones and is missing some. This table has about 98,000 clones, 75% to 85% appearing once. Study-level results: According to reports, early shifts in blood T cell clones, alongside interferon-beta, forecast response most accurately. Among blood TCR repertoires after radiotherapy plus ipilimumab, tumor-derived clones expanded.

The sequences come from peripheral blood, collected from a patient treated with radiotherapy plus ipilimumab. This receptor was taken from a human donor with non-small cell lung cancer who had a partial response to radiotherapy plus ipilimumab. The chain is built from TRBV10-1 and TRBJ2-5; a possible D gene is TRBD2 (5 bases). The J call may be faulty, since TRBJ2-7 better matches the DNA end. The chain's CDR3 is CASSSGSEYEQYF. CDR3 DNA: TGCGCCAGCAGCTCGGGATCCGAATACGAGCAGTACTTC.